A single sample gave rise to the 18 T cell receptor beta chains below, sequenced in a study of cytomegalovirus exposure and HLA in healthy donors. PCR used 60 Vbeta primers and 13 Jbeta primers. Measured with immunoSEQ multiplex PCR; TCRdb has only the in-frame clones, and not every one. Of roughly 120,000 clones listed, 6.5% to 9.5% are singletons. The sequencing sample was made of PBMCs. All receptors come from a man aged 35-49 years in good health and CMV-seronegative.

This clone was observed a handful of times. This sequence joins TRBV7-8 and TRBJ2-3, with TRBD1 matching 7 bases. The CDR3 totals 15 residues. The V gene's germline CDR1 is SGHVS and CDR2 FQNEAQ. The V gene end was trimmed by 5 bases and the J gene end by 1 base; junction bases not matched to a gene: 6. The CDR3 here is CASSKGTVRTDTQYF. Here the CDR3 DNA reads TGTGCCAGCAGCAAGGGGACAGTTCGCACAGATACGCAGTATTTT.

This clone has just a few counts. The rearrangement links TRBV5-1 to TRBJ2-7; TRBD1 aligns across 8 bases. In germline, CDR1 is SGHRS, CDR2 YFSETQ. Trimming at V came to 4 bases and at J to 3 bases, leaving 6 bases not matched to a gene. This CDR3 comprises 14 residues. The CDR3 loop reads CASSPSGTGYEQYF. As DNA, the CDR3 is TGCGCCAGCAGCCCGTCCGGGACAGGCTACGAGCAGTACTTC.

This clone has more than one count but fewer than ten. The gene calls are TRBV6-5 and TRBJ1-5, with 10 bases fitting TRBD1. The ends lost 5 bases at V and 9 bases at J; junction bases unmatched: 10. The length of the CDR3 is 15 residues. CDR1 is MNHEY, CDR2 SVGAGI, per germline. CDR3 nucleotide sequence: TGTGCCAGCAGTAACGGACAGGGGGGGAATACGCCCCAGCATTTT. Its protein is CASSNGQGGNTPQHF.

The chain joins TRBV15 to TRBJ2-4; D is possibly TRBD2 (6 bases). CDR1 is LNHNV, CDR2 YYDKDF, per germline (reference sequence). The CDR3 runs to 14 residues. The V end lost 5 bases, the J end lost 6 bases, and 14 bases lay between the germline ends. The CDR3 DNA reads TGTGCCACCAGCGCGGGACTCCTCAGAAACATTCAGTACTTC. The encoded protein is CATSAGLLRNIQYF.

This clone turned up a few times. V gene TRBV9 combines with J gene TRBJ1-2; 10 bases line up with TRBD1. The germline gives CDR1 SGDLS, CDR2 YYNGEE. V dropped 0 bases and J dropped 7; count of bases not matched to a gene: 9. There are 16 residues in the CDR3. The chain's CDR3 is CASSVGGTGVQTGYTF. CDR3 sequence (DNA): TGTGCCAGCAGCGTAGGGGGGACAGGGGTTCAAACTGGCTACACCTTC.

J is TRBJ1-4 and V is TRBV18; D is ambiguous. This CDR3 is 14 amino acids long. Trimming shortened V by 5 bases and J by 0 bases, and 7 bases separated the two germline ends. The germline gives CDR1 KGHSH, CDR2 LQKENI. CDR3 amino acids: CASSSLATNEKLFF. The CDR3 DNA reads TGTGCCAGCTCAAGCCTTGCAACTAATGAAAAACTGTTTTTT.

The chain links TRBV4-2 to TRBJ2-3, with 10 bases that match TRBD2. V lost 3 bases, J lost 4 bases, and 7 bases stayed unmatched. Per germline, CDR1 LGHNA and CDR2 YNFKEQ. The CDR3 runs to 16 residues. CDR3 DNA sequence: TGTGCCAGCAGCCAGGGTACTAGCGGGGCATCAGATACGCAGTATTTT. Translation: CASSQGTSGASDTQYF.

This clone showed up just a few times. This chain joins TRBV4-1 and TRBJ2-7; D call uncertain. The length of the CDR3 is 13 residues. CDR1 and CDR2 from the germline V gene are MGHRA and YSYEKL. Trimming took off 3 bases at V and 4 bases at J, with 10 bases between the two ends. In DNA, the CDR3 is TGCGCCAGCAGCCACGCTGGCAGTTACGAGCAGTACTTC. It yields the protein CASSHAGSYEQYF.

The CDR3 loop reads CASRAGLMNTEAFF. In DNA, the CDR3 is TGTGCCAGCAGGGCGGGTCTCATGAACACTGAAGCTTTCTTT. V is TRBV6-1 and J is TRBJ1-1; D gene ambiguous. CDR1 is MNHNS and CDR2 is SASEGT in the germline V gene. The V end lost 6 bases, the J end lost 0 bases, and 11 bases lay between the germline ends. CDR3 size: 14 residues.

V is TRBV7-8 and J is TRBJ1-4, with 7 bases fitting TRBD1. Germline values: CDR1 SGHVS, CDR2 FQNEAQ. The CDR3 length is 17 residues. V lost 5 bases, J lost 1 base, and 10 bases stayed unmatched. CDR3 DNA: TGTGCCAGCAGCCCGAGGATCCGACAGGGAACTAATGAAAAACTGTTTTTT. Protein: CASSPRIRQGTNEKLFF.

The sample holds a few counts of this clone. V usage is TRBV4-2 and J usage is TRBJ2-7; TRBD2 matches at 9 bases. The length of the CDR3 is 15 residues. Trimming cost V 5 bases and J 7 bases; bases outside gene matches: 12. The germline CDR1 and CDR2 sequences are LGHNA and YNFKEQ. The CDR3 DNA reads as TGTGCCAGCAGCATCAGCCCCGCGGGGGGGAGGGAGCAGTACTTC. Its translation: CASSISPAGGREQYF.

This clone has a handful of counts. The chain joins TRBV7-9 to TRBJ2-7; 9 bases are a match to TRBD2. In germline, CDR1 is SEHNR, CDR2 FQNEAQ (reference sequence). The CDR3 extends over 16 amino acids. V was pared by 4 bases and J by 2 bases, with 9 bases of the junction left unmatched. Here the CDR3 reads CASSSGLAGKAYEQYF. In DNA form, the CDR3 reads TGTGCCAGCAGCTCAGGGCTAGCGGGGAAGGCCTACGAGCAGTACTTC.

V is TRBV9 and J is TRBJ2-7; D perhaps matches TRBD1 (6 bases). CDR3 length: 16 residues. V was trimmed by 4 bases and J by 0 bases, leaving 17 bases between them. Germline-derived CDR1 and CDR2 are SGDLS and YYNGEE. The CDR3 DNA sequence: TGTGCCAGCAGCCCCGAGGAAGGGACATACTCCTACGAGCAGTACTTC. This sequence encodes CASSPEEGTYSYEQYF.

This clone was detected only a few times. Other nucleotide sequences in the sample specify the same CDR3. Here the CDR3 DNA reads TGTGCCAGCAGTTTCGGCGGGACTTCCTACAATGAGCAGTTCTTC. Translating gives CASSFGGTSYNEQFF. The chain links TRBV6-5 to TRBJ2-1; possible D gene TRBD2, 6 bases. In germline, CDR1 is MNHEY, CDR2 SVGAGI. The CDR3 extends over 15 amino acids. V dropped 4 bases and J dropped 1 base, with 11 bases sitting between them.

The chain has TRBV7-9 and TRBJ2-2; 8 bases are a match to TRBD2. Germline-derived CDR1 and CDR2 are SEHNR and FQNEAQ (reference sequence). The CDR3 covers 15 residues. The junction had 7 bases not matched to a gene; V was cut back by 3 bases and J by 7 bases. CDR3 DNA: TGTGCCAGCAGCTTCGGAGCGGGGGTTGACGGGGAGCTGTTTTTT. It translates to CASSFGAGVDGELFF.

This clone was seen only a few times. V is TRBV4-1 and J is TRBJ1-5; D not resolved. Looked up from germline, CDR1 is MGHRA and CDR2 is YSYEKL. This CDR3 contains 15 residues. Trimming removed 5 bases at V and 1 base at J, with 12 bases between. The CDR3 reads CASSFGVTSNQPQHF. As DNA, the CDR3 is TGCGCCAGCAGCTTCGGGGTGACGAGCAATCAGCCCCAGCATTTT.

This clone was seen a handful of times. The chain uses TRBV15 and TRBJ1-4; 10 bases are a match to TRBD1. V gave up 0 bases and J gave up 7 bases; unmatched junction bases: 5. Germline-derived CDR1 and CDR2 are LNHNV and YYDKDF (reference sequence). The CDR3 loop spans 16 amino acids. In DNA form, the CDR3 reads TGTGCCACCAGCAGAGATTCGGGACAGGGGAGTGAAAAACTGTTTTTT. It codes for CATSRDSGQGSEKLFF.

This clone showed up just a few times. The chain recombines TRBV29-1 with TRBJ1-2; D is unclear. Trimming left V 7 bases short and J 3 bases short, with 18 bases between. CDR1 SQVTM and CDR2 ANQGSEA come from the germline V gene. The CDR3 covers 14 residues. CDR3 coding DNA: TGCAGCGCAACGAGGAGGGTGGAGGACTATGGCTACACCTTC. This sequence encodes CSATRRVEDYGYTF.